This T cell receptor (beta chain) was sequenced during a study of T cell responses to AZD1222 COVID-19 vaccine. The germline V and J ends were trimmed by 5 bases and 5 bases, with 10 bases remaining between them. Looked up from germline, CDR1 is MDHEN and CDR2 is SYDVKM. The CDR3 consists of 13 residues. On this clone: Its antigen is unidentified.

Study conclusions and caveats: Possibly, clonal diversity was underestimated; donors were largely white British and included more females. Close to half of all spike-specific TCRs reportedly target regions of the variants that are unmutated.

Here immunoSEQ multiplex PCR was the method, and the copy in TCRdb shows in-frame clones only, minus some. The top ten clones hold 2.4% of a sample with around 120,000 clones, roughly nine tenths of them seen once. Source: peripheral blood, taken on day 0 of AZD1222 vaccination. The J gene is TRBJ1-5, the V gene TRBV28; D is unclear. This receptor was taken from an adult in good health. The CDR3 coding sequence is TGTGCCAGCAGTCATCCAGACTATCAGCCCCAGCATTTT. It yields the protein CASSHPDYQPQHF.